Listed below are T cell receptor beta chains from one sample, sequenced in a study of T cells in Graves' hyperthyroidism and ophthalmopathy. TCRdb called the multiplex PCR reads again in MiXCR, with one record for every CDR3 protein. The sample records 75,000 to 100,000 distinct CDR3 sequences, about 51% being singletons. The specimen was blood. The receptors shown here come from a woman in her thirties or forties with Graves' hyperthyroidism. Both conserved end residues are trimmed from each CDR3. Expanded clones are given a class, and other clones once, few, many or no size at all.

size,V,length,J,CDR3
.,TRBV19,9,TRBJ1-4,AWGEVEKLF
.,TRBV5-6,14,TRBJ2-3,ASAYASGTSGRVQY
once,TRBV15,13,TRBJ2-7,ATSSQDGGSYEQY
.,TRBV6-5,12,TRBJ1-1,ASSYLGVNTEAF
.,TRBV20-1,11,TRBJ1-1,SAKQGLGTEAF
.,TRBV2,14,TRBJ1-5,ASSSSGTGASQPQH
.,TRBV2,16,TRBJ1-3,ASSEDGQGVTGLNTIY
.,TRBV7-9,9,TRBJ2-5,ASSNTEGGE
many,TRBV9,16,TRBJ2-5,ASSETPGRDLGQETQY
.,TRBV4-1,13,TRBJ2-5,ASSQESSGQETQY
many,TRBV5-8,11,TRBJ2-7,ASSLLDRYEQY
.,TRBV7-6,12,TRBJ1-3,ASSLAMSGNTIY
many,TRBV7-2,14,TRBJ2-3,ASSLNPGRSRDTQY
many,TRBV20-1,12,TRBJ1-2,SAQGGGAVHGYT
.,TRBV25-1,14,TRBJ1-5,ASPYLTGTVRQPQH
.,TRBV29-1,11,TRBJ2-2,SGGQGMVGELF
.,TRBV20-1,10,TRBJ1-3,SAIGPGNTIY
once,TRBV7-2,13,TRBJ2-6,ASSPVGEGTSGLT
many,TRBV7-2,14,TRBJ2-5,ASSQTYRGTQETQY
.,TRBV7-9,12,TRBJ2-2,ASSQEGLTGEPF
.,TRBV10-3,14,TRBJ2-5,AISEGFQGLQETQY
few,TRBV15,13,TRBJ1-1,ATSSRWGMNTEAF
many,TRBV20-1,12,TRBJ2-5,SATHWGQEETQY
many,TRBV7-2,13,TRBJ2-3,ASSLLAVSTDTQY
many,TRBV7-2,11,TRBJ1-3,ASSLGQRNTIY
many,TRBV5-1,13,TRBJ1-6,ASSFYTEANSPLH
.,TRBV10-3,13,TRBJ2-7,AISVPSGRGYEQY
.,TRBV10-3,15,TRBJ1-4,AISESRAVATNEKLF
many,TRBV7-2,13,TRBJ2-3,ASSPRLAGTDTQY
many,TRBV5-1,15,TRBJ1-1,ASSSNVEQGGGAEAF
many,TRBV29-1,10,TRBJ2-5,SVVEGPGTQY
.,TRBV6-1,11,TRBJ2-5,ASSYRGQETRY
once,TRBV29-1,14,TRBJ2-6,SVEAGPVSGANVLT
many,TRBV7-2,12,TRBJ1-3,ASSLHRVGNTIY
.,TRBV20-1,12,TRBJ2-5,SARGGMVNEPQY
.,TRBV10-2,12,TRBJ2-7,ASSERDRGYEQY
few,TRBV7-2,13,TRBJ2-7,ASKTQEGSVYEQY
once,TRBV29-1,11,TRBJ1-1,SVGRPFDTEAF
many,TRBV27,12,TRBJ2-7,ASRAGSPAYEQY
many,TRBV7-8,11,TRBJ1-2,ASSYDRNYGYT
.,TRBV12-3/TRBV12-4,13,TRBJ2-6,ASSPGQGRANVLT
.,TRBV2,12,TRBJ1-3,ASKTRRSGNTIY
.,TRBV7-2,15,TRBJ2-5,ASSRWTSGRAVRTKY
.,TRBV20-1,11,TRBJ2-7,SAMGQGSYEQY
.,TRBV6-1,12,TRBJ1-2,ASTTTGANYGYT
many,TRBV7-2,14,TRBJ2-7,ASSLSRGVIAYEQY
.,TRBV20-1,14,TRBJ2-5,SARDPLNRGQETQY